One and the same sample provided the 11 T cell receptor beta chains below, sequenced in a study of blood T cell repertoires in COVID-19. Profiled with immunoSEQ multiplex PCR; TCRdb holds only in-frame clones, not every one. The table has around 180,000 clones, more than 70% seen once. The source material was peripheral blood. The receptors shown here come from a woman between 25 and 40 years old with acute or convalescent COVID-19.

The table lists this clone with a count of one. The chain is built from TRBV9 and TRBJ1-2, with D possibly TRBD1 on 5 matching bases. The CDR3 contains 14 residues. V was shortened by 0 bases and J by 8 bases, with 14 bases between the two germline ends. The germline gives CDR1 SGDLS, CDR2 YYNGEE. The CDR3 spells CASSVVGTRGGYTF. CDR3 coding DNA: TGTGCCAGCAGCGTAGTGGGGACCCGGGGGGGCTACACCTTC.

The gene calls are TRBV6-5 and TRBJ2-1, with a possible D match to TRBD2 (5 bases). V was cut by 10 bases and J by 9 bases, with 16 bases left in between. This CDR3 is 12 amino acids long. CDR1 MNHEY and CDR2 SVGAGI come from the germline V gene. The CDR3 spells CAIILRAAEQFF. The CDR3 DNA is TGTGCCATTATCCTGCGGGCTGCTGAGCAGTTCTTC.

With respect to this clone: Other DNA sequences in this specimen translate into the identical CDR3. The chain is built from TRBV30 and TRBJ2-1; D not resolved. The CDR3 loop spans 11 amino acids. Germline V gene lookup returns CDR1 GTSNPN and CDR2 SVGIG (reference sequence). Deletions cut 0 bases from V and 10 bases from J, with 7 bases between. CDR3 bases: TGTGCCTGGAGTGTATTGAGGGAGCAGTTCTTC. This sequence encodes CAWSVLREQFF.

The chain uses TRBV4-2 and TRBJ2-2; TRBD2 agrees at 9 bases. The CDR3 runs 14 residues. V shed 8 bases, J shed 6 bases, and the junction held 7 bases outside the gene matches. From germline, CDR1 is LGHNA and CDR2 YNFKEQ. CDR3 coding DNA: TGTGCCAGCGGACCGGGACTAGCTCCCGGGGAGCTGTTTTTT. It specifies CASGPGLAPGELFF.

CDR3 sequence reads: CASSPGQQNEKLFF. The CDR3 nucleotides are TGCGCCAGCAGTCCGGGACAGCAGAATGAAAAACTGTTTTTT. The genes are TRBV5-1 and TRBJ1-4; 7 bases are a match to TRBD1. Germline V gene sequence: CDR1 SGHRS, CDR2 YFSETQ. V was clipped by 5 bases and J by 5 bases; unmatched bases: 6. This CDR3 has 14 amino acids.

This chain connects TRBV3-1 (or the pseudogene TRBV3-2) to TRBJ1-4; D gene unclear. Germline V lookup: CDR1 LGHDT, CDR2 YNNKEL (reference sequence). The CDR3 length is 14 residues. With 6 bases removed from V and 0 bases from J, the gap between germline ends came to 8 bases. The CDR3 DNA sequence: TGTGCCAGCAGTTACTTTGCAACTAATGAAAAACTGTTTTTT. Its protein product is CASSYFATNEKLFF.

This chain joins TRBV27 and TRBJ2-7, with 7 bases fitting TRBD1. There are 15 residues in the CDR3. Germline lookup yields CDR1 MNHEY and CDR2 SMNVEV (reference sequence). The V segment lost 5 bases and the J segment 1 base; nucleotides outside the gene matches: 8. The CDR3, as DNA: TGTGCCAGCAGTCCATCCTCGACAGGGTCCTACGAGCAGTACTTC. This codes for CASSPSSTGSYEQYF.

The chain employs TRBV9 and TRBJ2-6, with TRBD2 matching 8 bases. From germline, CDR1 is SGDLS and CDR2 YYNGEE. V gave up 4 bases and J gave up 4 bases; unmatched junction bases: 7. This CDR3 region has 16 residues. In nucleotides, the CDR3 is TGTGCCAGCAGCTCGCGGCGGGAGGCCGGGGCCAACGTCCTGACTTTC. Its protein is CASSSRREAGANVLTF.

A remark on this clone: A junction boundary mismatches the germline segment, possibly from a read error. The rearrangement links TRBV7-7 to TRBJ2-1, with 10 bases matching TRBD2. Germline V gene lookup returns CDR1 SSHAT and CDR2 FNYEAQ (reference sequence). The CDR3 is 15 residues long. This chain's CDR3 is CASSQLAGTYNEQFF. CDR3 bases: TGTGCTAGCAGCCAACTAGCGGGAACCTACAATGAGCAGTTCTTC.

The CDR3 DNA sequence: TGTGCCAGCAGCTTGCAGTGGACAGTCTCCAACTATGGCTACACCTTC. It specifies CASSLQWTVSNYGYTF. The chain couples TRBV5-4 to TRBJ1-2; tentative D call: TRBD1 (6 bases). Germline V gene sequence: CDR1 SGHNT, CDR2 YYREEE (reference sequence). The CDR3 contains 16 residues. Trimming removed 1 base at V and 2 bases at J, with 15 bases between.

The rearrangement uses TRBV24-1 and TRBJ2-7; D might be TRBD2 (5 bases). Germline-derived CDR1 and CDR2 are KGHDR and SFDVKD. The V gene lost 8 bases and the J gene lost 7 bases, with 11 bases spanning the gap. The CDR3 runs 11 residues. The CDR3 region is CATMYGGEQYF. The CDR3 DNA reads TGTGCCACCATGTATGGCGGGGAGCAGTACTTC.